This T cell receptor beta chain was recorded in a study of neoadjuvant nivolumab and ipilimumab in lung cancer. As for the study in general: Patients got nivolumab 3 mg/kg on days 1, 15 and 29; combination added ipilimumab 1 mg/kg day 1.

A few counts support this clone. CDR3 length: 13 residues. The germline V gene has CDR1 SNHLY and CDR2 FYNNEI. V lost 5 bases to trimming and J lost 1 base, with 8 bases between them. Repertoires were generated with immunoSEQ multiplex PCR, while TCRdb's copy carries only in-frame clones and drops some. The repertoire holds 24,000 or so clones, with around 80% as singletons. This sequence was found in an adult with non-small cell lung cancer. The sequenced sample was peripheral blood, obtained before neoadjuvant nivolumab, alone or with ipilimumab. V usage is TRBV2 and J usage is TRBJ1-1, with unresolved D. The CDR3 sequence: CASSRTENTEAFF. The CDR3 DNA follows: TGTGCCAGCAGTCGGACGGAGAACACTGAAGCTTTCTTT.